This T cell receptor beta chain was identified in a study of shared clonotypes between healthy human individuals. V lost 7 bases to trimming and J lost 4 bases, with 11 bases between them. The germline V gene has CDR1 SGHNT and CDR2 YYREEE (reference sequence). The CDR3 sequence is 12 residues long. It was into CD45RA+ naive and CD45RA-negative memory subsets that the CD4+ cells were split. Assay used: immunoSEQ multiplex PCR; TCRdb lists only in-frame clones, some missing. The table includes a few million clones, approximately 95% detected once. The sample consisted of naive CD4+ T cells from PBMCs. As for subset: CD45RA+ positively selected. This receptor was identified in a man younger than 35 in good health. Some clones in this sample may be carry-over from other donors' samples. The chain is built from TRBV5-4 and TRBJ2-5; possible D gene TRBD1, 5 bases. The CDR3 nucleotides read TGTGCCAGCGCTAGGGGAAGAGAGACCCAGTACTTC. Protein: CASARGRETQYF.